These 13 T cell receptor beta chains were all obtained from the same sample, sequenced in a study of response to subunit inactivated influenza vaccine. A single record per CDR3 protein comes from TCRdb applying MiXCR to the RT-PCR reads. The profile covers just over 300,000 distinct CDR3 sequences, with approximately 23% appearing a single time and 10% taken by the ten largest. Sequenced material: PBMCs from blood, taken about 20 months after vaccination. These receptors were obtained from a man aged 45-69 years who received an inactivated influenza vaccine.

At least ten counts were recorded for this clonotype. The V call is TRBV29-1, the J call TRBJ2-3; TRBD2 agrees at 7 bases. CDR3 length: 15 residues. J lost 5 bases, V lost 0 bases, and 8 bases had no gene match. The germline V gene encodes CDR1 SQVTM and CDR2 ANQGSEA. The CDR3 nucleotides read TGCAGCGTTGAAGATGGGCTAGCGGTGGGAGATACGCAGTATTTT. Encoded protein: CSVEDGLAVGDTQYF.

The chain couples TRBV28 to TRBJ2-1; 13 nucleotides align to TRBD2. There are 16 residues in the CDR3. The germline gives CDR1 MDHEN, CDR2 SYDVKM. After removal of 5 bases from V and 7 bases from J, the junction contained 8 bases not matched to a gene. The CDR3 region is CASSLPLAGGRNEQFF. Here the CDR3 DNA reads TGTGCCAGCAGTCTCCCACTAGCGGGAGGGCGGAATGAGCAGTTCTTC.

This chain links TRBV21-1 with TRBJ1-1; the D segment call TRBD1 is taken from the table without a DNA check. TRBV21-1 is designated a pseudogene. The CDR3 length is 15 residues. The CDR3 region is CASSKGTGLNIEAFF. CDR3 DNA: TGTGCCAGCAGCAAAGGTACAGGATTGAACATTGAAGCTTTCTTT.

J is TRBJ2-1 and V is TRBV4-3, with 8 bases matching TRBD1. Germline V gene lookup returns CDR1 LGHNA and CDR2 YSLEER. Trimming removed 0 bases from V and 8 bases from J; junction bases left unmatched: 6. The CDR3 is made up of 15 amino acids. CDR3 amino acids: CASSQETGGFYEQFF. The CDR3 nucleotides read TGCGCCAGCAGCCAAGAAACAGGGGGGTTCTATGAGCAGTTCTTC.

The J gene is TRBJ2-2, the V gene TRBV5-6; D ambiguous. Germline V gene lookup returns CDR1 SGHDT and CDR2 YYEEEE. Trimming removed 4 bases from V and 7 bases from J, with 11 bases in between. The CDR3 has 13 residues. Here the CDR3 reads CASSLLGSGELFF. Written as DNA, the CDR3 is TGTGCCAGCAGCCTCCTAGGAAGCGGGGAGCTGTTTTTT.

This sequence joins TRBV5-4 and TRBJ1-2; D is unclear. Germline-derived CDR1 and CDR2 are SGHNT and YYREEE (reference sequence). The V end lost 5 bases, the J end lost 7 bases, and 12 bases lay between the germline ends. The CDR3 has 12 residues. In nucleotides, the CDR3 is TGTGCCAGCAGTGCCATGCGGGGTGGCTACACCTTC. Amino acid sequence: CASSAMRGGYTF.

The chain has TRBV4-1 and TRBJ2-1; D is perhaps TRBD1 or TRBD2 (5 bases each). The CDR3 covers 14 residues. Trimming stripped 1 base from V and 5 bases from J, with 9 bases between. The germline gives CDR1 MGHRA, CDR2 YSYEKL. CDR3: CASSQGGSHNEQFF. CDR3 bases: TGCGCCAGCAGCCAAGGGGGGAGCCACAATGAGCAGTTCTTC.

V gene TRBV7-2 combines with J gene TRBJ2-2, with TRBD2 matching 7 bases. Germline assignment: CDR1 SGHTA and CDR2 FQGNSA. V lost 0 bases to trimming and J lost 8 bases; unmatched junction nucleotides: 0. This CDR3 has 13 amino acids. Here the CDR3 DNA reads TGTGCCAGCAGCTTAGCGGGACTAGGGGAGCTGTTTTTT. Its protein is CASSLAGLGELFF. Combining the CDR3 with reference TRBV7-2 and TRBJ2-2 gives the whole variable domain GAGVSQSPSNKVTEKGKDVELRCDPISGHTALYWYRQSLGQGLEFLIYFQGNSAPDKSGLPSDRFSAERTGGSVSTLTIQRTQQEDSAVYLCASSLAGLGELFFGEGSRLTVL.

This clonotype has a handful of counts. The chain is built from TRBV12-3 or TRBV12-4 and TRBJ1-3; D is ambiguous. Trimming stripped 3 bases from V and 0 bases from J, with 9 bases between. The CDR3 loop spans 15 amino acids. This CDR3 is CASSLVQRSGNTIYF. The CDR3 DNA reads TGTGCCAGCAGTTTGGTCCAACGCTCTGGAAACACCATATATTTT.

V usage is TRBV6-1 and J usage is TRBJ1-2, with unresolved D. Germline V gene lookup returns CDR1 MNHNS and CDR2 SASEGT. The length of the CDR3 is 16 residues. Between the trimmed V and J ends, which lost 3 bases and 2 bases, there was a span of 16 bases. The CDR3 spells CASSDWNRSPNYGYTF. The DNA of the CDR3 is TGTGCCAGCAGTGATTGGAACAGAAGTCCCAACTATGGCTACACCTTC.

This chain links TRBV4-2 with TRBJ2-5; D is perhaps TRBD1 (5 bases). The V end was cut by 3 bases, the J end by 0 bases, with 11 bases between. The CDR3 loop spans 15 amino acids. CDR1 LGHNA and CDR2 YNFKEQ come from the germline V gene. In DNA form, the CDR3 reads TGTGCCAGCAGCCAGAGGCAGGGTCACCAAGAGACCCAGTACTTC. It specifies CASSQRQGHQETQYF.

The chain has TRBV7-9 and TRBJ1-2; D is undetermined. This CDR3 comprises 14 residues. The V end lost 5 bases, the J end lost 3 bases, and 13 bases lay between the germline ends. Germline assignment: CDR1 SEHNR and CDR2 FQNEAQ (reference sequence). The DNA for the CDR3 is TGTGCCAGCAGCCAGACCGGGAGTTACTATGGCTACACCTTC. Translating it yields CASSQTGSYYGYTF.

In its sample, this clonotype was seen a few times. V gene TRBV5-1 combines with J gene TRBJ2-2; 9 bases align to TRBD1. CDR3 length: 14 residues. Germline loops: CDR1 SGHRS, CDR2 YFSETQ. The J segment lost 6 bases and the V segment lost 3 bases, leaving 3 bases of the junction unmatched. CDR3 nucleotide sequence: TGCGCCAGCAGCTCACAGGGGGCGGCCGGGGAGCTGTTTTTT. As protein: CASSSQGAAGELFF.